These 17 T cell receptor beta chains came from one sample sequenced in a study of molecular identifiers for immune sequencing clone quantification. TCRdb independently ran MiXCR on the PCR reads; one entry per CDR3 protein. The table records around 470,000 distinct CDR3 sequences, over 20% of them present only once. The specimen sequenced was naive CD8+ T cells from blood, with Jurkat cell RNA spiked in. Subset meaning: FACS-sorted CD8+CD4-CCR7+CD45RA+ naive T cells. The source of these receptors is a human donor in good health. Some libraries in this study had Jurkat cell RNA spiked in.

This clonotype was counted at least ten times. The gene calls are TRBV4-1 and TRBJ1-5; D remains ambiguous. Trimming left V 0 bases short and J 2 bases short, with 11 bases between. This CDR3 comprises 16 residues. Per the germline V gene, CDR1 is MGHRA and CDR2 is YSYEKL. This CDR3 reads CASSQDIYGGNQPQHF. Written as DNA, the CDR3 is TGCGCCAGCAGCCAAGATATCTACGGGGGCAATCAGCCCCAGCATTTT.

V usage is TRBV6-4 and J usage is TRBJ1-1; D unresolved. V was pared by 0 bases and J by 0 bases, with 11 bases between. In germline, CDR1 is MRHNA, CDR2 SNTAGT. The CDR3 is 16 amino acids. CDR3 residues: CASSDSGPQLNTEAFF. CDR3 sequence (DNA): TGTGCCAGCAGTGACTCCGGACCGCAATTGAACACTGAAGCTTTCTTT.

The chain recombines TRBV12-5 with TRBJ1-1; no clear D. V was clipped by 6 bases and J by 1 base, with 9 bases between them. CDR1 is LGHNT and CDR2 is FRNRAP in the germline V gene. This CDR3 region has 13 residues. The CDR3 sequence is CASGHSENTEAFF. Written as DNA, the CDR3 is TGTGCTAGTGGACACAGTGAGAACACTGAAGCTTTCTTT.

This clonotype appeared many times. V is TRBV6-5 and J is TRBJ2-1; D may correspond to TRBD1 or TRBD2 (5 bases each). Germline V gene lookup returns CDR1 MNHEY and CDR2 SVGAGI. Trimming stripped 2 bases from V and 9 bases from J, with 8 bases between. This CDR3 is 12 amino acids long. The CDR3 sequence: CASSYRDGEQFF. CDR3 in DNA: TGTGCCAGCAGTTACCGGGACGGTGAGCAGTTCTTC.

This chain joins TRBV15 and TRBJ2-7, with D uncertain. The J call is in doubt because the DNA end fits TRBJ2-1 better. CDR3 length: 13 residues. Germline values: CDR1 LNHNV, CDR2 YYDKDF (reference sequence). The CDR3 nucleotides are TGTGCCACCAGCAGGGAGAGAGCCTACGAGCAGTTCTTC. Protein product: CATSRERAYEQFF.

This clonotype was detected many times. This chain connects TRBV6-6 to TRBJ1-5; 8 nucleotides match TRBD1. CDR3 length: 15 amino acids. Germline-derived CDR1 and CDR2 are MNHNY and SVGAGI (reference sequence). The ends lost 7 bases at V and 4 bases at J; junction bases unmatched: 9. The CDR3 spells CASTPRQGINQPQHF. DNA for the CDR3: TGTGCCAGCACCCCGAGACAGGGGATTAATCAGCCCCAGCATTTT.

This rearrangement joins TRBV6-5 to TRBJ1-3, with D unresolved. Per the germline V gene, CDR1 is MNHEY and CDR2 is SVGAGI. The CDR3 has 15 amino acids. V lost 0 bases and J lost 0, with 6 bases in between. In DNA form, the CDR3 reads TGTGCCAGCAGTTACTCGAAGGGCTCTGGAAACACCATATATTTT. Translation: CASSYSKGSGNTIYF.

V usage is TRBV4-1 and J usage is TRBJ2-3; 11 bases match TRBD1. V was pared by 0 bases and J by 5 bases, with 4 bases of the junction left unmatched. CDR1 and CDR2 (germline): MGHRA, YSYEKL. The CDR3 covers 16 residues. The CDR3 is CASSQERDRGRDTQYF. The CDR3 nucleotides are TGCGCCAGCAGCCAAGAACGGGACAGGGGGAGAGATACGCAGTATTTT.

The V call is TRBV28, the J call TRBJ2-3; no clear D gene. Germline V gene sequence: CDR1 MDHEN, CDR2 SYDVKM. Trimming pared 9 bases from V and 0 bases from J, leaving 16 bases between. This CDR3 contains 15 residues. The CDR3 sequence is CASSWTSLSTDTQYF. DNA of the CDR3: TGTGCCAGTTCTTGGACCTCCCTCAGCACAGATACGCAGTATTTT.

The chain recombines TRBV25-1 with TRBJ1-2, with D unresolved. This CDR3 is 16 amino acids long. Germline CDR1 MGHDK, CDR2 SYGVNS. The ends were cut back, 1 base at V and 5 bases at J, with 17 bases in the middle. CDR3 DNA: TGTGCCAGCAGTGAATTGGGCAGCCCAGCGAGATATGGCTACACCTTC. This translates into CASSELGSPARYGYTF.

This chain uses TRBV10-2 with TRBJ2-5; D gene uncertain. This CDR3 has 13 residues. Trimming stripped 3 bases from V and 2 bases from J, with 7 bases between. Germline lookup yields CDR1 WSHSY and CDR2 SAAADI. The CDR3 reads CASSDTAQETQYF. CDR3 coding DNA: TGCGCCAGCAGTGATACAGCGCAAGAGACCCAGTACTTC.

The V call is TRBV25-1, the J call TRBJ2-7; D might be TRBD1 (5 bases). The germline V gene encodes CDR1 MGHDK and CDR2 SYGVNS. This CDR3 is 13 amino acids long. Trimming took 2 bases from V and 6 from J, leaving 11 bases between them. CDR3 region: CASSEGHRSEQYF. Written as DNA, the CDR3 is TGTGCCAGCAGTGAAGGACACAGGTCCGAGCAGTACTTC.

This clonotype was observed once. This may be a read error: a much more frequent sequence differs by one nucleotide. This rearrangement joins TRBV14 to TRBJ1-2, with unresolved D. This CDR3 has 13 residues. Germline V gives CDR1 SGHDN, CDR2 FVKESK. As DNA, the CDR3 is TGTGTCAGCAGCCAAGTGGGAGTCTCTGGCTACACCTTC. It yields the protein CVSSQVGVSGYTF.

V and J are TRBV7-9 and TRBJ1-2; D not resolved. V lost 0 bases and J 8 bases, leaving 13 bases between the germline ends. Germline V gene lookup returns CDR1 SEHNR and CDR2 FQNEAQ (reference sequence). The CDR3 runs 14 residues. Written as DNA, the CDR3 is TGTGCCAGCAGCTTAGCGCCAGGAGCGGGCGGCTACACCTTC. It yields the protein CASSLAPGAGGYTF.

V usage is TRBV19 and J usage is TRBJ2-3, with 7 bases aligning to TRBD2. Germline values: CDR1 LNHDA, CDR2 SQIVND (reference sequence). V trimming: 1 base; J trimming: 2 bases; junction bases outside the gene matches: 3. The CDR3 is 15 residues long. In DNA form, the CDR3 reads TGTGCCAGTAGTATAGCGGGGGGTCACACAGATACGCAGTATTTT. Protein sequence: CASSIAGGHTDTQYF.

This clonotype was found a few times. J is TRBJ1-5 and V is TRBV20-1; a possible D gene is TRBD1 (5 bases). Trimming left V 3 bases short and J 5 bases short, with 26 bases between. The germline gives CDR1 DFQATT, CDR2 SNEGSKA (reference sequence). The CDR3 consists of 18 residues. Here the CDR3 reads CSASTPDSWYSGYQPQHF. For the CDR3, the DNA is TGCAGTGCTAGCACACCCGACAGCTGGTACTCCGGGTATCAGCCCCAGCATTTT.

As for this clonotype: One junction end disagrees with the germline gene, perhaps due to a read error. This chain links TRBV14 with TRBJ1-1; TRBD1 aligns across 7 bases. Germline V gene data show CDR1 as SGHDN and CDR2 as FVKESK. This CDR3 contains 15 residues. CDR3 in DNA: TGTGCCAGCAGCCAAGTGAAGACAGGGAGGACTGTAGCTTTCTTT. This sequence encodes CASSQVKTGRTVAFF.